This is a list of T cell receptor beta chains from one sample in a study of regulatory T cells in long-lasting Graves disease. MiXCR was run by TCRdb on the multiplex PCR reads, yielding one entry per CDR3 protein. This sample has approximately 400,000 distinct CDR3 sequences, with over 14% found just once. Separately, the same data were catalogued under a study of T cells in Graves' hyperthyroidism and ophthalmopathy.

Sample: peripheral blood mononuclear cells (PBMCs), taken at new diagnosis, from a patient treated with antithyroid drugs. The receptors were gathered from a woman aged 40-49 years with Graves disease. Each CDR3 is given with its conserved first and last residue. Each record gives: clone size, J gene, V gene, D gene, CDR3 protein, CDR3 DNA. A D gene is named only where the DNA matches it firmly. Rows may omit the clone size; those that give it use once, few, many or a size class.

>many|TRBJ2-7|TRBV28|TRBD2
CASTIAGGTHLDYEQYF
TGTGCCAGCACTATAGCGGGAGGTACTCACCTTGACTACGAGCAGTACTTC
>few|TRBJ1-2|TRBV13|.
CASSLGEGYTF
TGTGCCAGCAGCTTGGGGGAGGGCTACACCTTC
>.|TRBJ2-6|TRBV6-2/TRBV6-3|TRBD1
CASSYSKQGVGANVLTF
TGTGCCAGCAGTTACTCTAAACAGGGGGTTGGGGCCAACGTCCTGACTTTC
>many|TRBJ1-5|TRBV18|.
CASSPIREGQPQHF
TGTGCCAGCTCACCTATAAGGGAGGGTCAGCCCCAGCATTTT
>many|TRBJ1-6|TRBV6-1|.
CATSHPNSPLHF
TGTGCCACCAGCCACCCTAATTCACCCCTCCACTTT
>many|TRBJ2-1|TRBV18|.
CASSPLSGSYNEQFF
TGTGCCAGCAGCCCCCTAAGTGGTTCCTACAATGAGCAGTTCTTC
>few|TRBJ2-1|TRBV28|TRBD2
CATVVGRTSATRSSYNEQFF
TGTGCCACGGTGGTGGGTAGGACTAGCGCCACGAGGAGCTCCTACAATGAGCAGTTCTTC
>many|TRBJ2-7|TRBV6-2/TRBV6-3|.
CASSYRRPWGYEQYF
TGTGCCAGCAGTTACCGACGGCCTTGGGGATACGAGCAGTACTTC
>few|TRBJ2-6|TRBV19|TRBD1
CASSSGTGSLAGANVLTF
TGTGCCAGTAGTTCCGGGACAGGTTCTCTAGCGGGGGCCAACGTCCTGACTTTC
>many|TRBJ2-7|TRBV6-5|.
CASSYGGHDEQYF
TGTGCCAGCAGTTACGGGGGACACGACGAGCAGTACTTC
>few|TRBJ2-2|TRBV6-4|.
CASSYSGTPNEGDTGELFF
TGTGCCAGCAGTTACTCCGGGACCCCAAATGAGGGTGACACCGGGGAGCTGTTTTTT
>many|TRBJ2-7|TRBV28|.
CASSFGVRLEQYF
TGTGCCAGCAGTTTCGGTGTTAGACTGGAGCAGTACTTC
>many|TRBJ2-2|TRBV6-5|.
CASSYTPLPGTGELFF
TGTGCCAGCAGTTACACACCCCTCCCAGGCACCGGGGAGCTGTTTTTT
>many|TRBJ1-2|TRBV19|TRBD1
CASSISTGGGYTF
TGTGCCAGTAGTATCTCGACAGGGGGAGGCTACACCTTC
>many|TRBJ2-1|TRBV18|TRBD2
CASSPQREAYNEQFF
TGTGCCAGCTCACCACAGCGGGAGGCCTACAATGAGCAGTTCTTC
>many|TRBJ2-1|TRBV11-2|TRBD2
CASSPPPGLVLGNEQFF
TGTGCCAGCAGCCCTCCCCCAGGACTAGTATTAGGTAATGAGCAGTTCTTC
>.|TRBJ1-3|TRBV19|.
CASSTQGLFTGNTIYF
TGTGCCAGTAGTACTCAGGGACTCTTTACTGGAAACACCATATATTTT
>.|TRBJ2-7|TRBV15|.
CDTSRDVGRLEQYF
TGTGACACCAGCAGAGACGTGGGCCGCCTCGAGCAGTACTTC
>many|TRBJ1-1|TRBV20-1|TRBD1
CSATARTGLNTEAFF
TGCAGTGCTACGGCACGGACAGGATTGAACACTGAAGCTTTCTTT
>once|TRBJ2-1|TRBV9|TRBD1
CASSTRPGTGGSYNEQFF
TGTGCCAGCAGCACCCGTCCCGGGACAGGGGGGAGCTACAATGAGCAGTTCTTC
>many|TRBJ1-1|TRBV11-3|.
CASSWMNTEAFF
TGTGCCAGCTCATGGATGAACACTGAAGCTTTCTTT
>many|TRBJ1-3|TRBV27|.
CASSRGRGSGNTIYF
TGTGCCAGCAGCCGAGGGCGGGGATCGGGAAACACCATATATTTT
>many|TRBJ2-1|TRBV12-3/TRBV12-4|TRBD1
CASSPAGQGYNEQFF
TGTGCCAGCAGTCCGGCAGGACAGGGCTACAATGAGCAGTTCTTC
>many|TRBJ2-4|TRBV12-3/TRBV12-4|.
CASSFESLAKNIQYF
TGTGCCAGCAGTTTCGAGAGTCTAGCCAAAAACATTCAGTACTTC
>few|TRBJ2-3|TRBV4-3|.
CASSQDGGTDTQYF
TGCGCCAGCAGCCAAGACGGCGGAACAGATACGCAGTATTTT
>many|TRBJ2-5|TRBV12-3/TRBV12-4|.
CASRGDSLQETQYF
TGTGCCAGCAGGGGAGACAGTTTACAAGAGACCCAGTACTTC
>few|TRBJ2-5|TRBV7-2|.
CASSTTRQETQYF
TGTGCCAGCAGCACGACTAGACAAGAGACCCAGTACTTC
>.|TRBJ1-4|TRBV7-2|.
CASSPQGSTNGKLFF
TGTGCCAGCAGCCCTCAGGGATCAACTAATGGAAAACTGTTTTTT
>many|TRBJ2-5|TRBV7-2|.
CASSLARGGETQYF
TGTGCCAGCAGCTTAGCGAGAGGGGGGGAGACCCAGTACTTC
>many|TRBJ2-2|TRBV2|.
CASTIDQGPGELFF
TGTGCCAGCACCATTGATCAGGGTCCTGGGGAGCTGTTTTTT
>many|TRBJ1-2|TRBV7-2|.
CASSYETGGYTF
TGTGCCAGCAGCTACGAAACCGGTGGCTACACCTTC
>many|TRBJ2-2|TRBV6-1|TRBD2
CASSNLAGGFAGELFF
TGTGCCAGCAGTAATCTAGCGGGGGGTTTCGCCGGGGAGCTGTTTTTT
>many|TRBJ1-1|TRBV7-6|.
CASSSGTRLTEAFF
TGTGCCAGCAGCTCCGGGACACGGTTGACTGAAGCTTTCTTT
>many|TRBJ2-1|TRBV19|TRBD1
CASRDVGQGAHEQFF
TGTGCCAGTAGGGACGTGGGACAGGGGGCGCATGAGCAGTTCTTC